The source of this T cell receptor beta chain is a study of cytomegalovirus exposure and HLA in healthy donors. Vbeta (60) and Jbeta (13) primers were used in the PCR. The table came from immunoSEQ multiplex PCR; TCRdb's copy has only in-frame clones and leaves some out. Reported are about 160,000 clones; the ten largest clones contain 2.1%. The CDR3 is 15 amino acids. V dropped 0 bases and J dropped 3; count of bases not matched to a gene: 5. Germline CDR1 is SGDLS and CDR2 is YYNGEE. This TCR came from a man aged 25-40 years in good health and CMV-seronegative. J is TRBJ2-7 and V is TRBV9, with 8 bases aligning to TRBD2. Sequenced input: PBMCs. This CDR3 is CASSVGHSGSYEQYF. The CDR3 DNA reads TGTGCCAGCAGCGTAGGTCACAGCGGGAGCTACGAGCAGTACTTC. The full variable domain, rest sourced from reference TRBV9 and TRBJ2-7, is DSGVTQTPKHLITATGQRVTLRCSPRSGDLSVYWYQQSLDQGLQFLIQYYNGEERAKGNILERFSAQQFPDLHSELNLSSLELGDSALYFCASSVGHSGSYEQYFGPGTRLTVT.